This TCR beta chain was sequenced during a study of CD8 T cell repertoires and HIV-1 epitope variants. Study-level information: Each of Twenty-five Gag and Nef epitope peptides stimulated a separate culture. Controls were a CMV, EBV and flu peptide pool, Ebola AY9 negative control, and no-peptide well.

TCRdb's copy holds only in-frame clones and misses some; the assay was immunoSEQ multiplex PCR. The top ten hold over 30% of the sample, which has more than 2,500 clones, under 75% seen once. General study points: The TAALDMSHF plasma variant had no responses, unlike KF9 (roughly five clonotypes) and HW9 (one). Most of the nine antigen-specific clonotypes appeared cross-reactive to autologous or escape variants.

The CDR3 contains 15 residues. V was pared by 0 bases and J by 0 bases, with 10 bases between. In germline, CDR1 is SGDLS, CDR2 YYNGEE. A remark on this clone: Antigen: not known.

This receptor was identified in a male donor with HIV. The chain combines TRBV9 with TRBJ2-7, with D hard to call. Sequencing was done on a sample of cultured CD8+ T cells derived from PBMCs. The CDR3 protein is CASSVETVPSYEQYF. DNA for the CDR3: TGTGCCAGCAGCGTAGAAACAGTCCCCTCCTACGAGCAGTACTTC.